This T cell receptor beta chain was captured in a study of blood T cells in healthy people across ages. The study's findings and limits: Across samples, TCR beta diversity tracked strongly with naive T cell percentage. Donor CMV infection status was unknown, possibly confounding age-related changes in expanded clonotypes.

Combining a sample-barcoded 5' primer with a J-beta primer mix, a second PCR ran for roughly 7 to 12 cycles. Every cDNA molecule carried a tag from a template-switch adaptor bearing 12 random nucleotides. TCRdb recomputed calls from the 5' RACE reads with MiXCR, one row per CDR3 protein. The data show roughly 1.9 million distinct CDR3 sequences, roughly 43% seen once. The germline V gene has CDR1 LGHDT and CDR2 YNNKEL (reference sequence). The CDR3 extends over 13 amino acids. With 0 bases removed from V and 6 bases from J, the gap between germline ends came to 8 bases. Concerning this clonotype itself: Its antigen is unknown.

The genes are TRBV3-1 and TRBJ1-2; D not certain. This receptor was obtained from a human donor in good health. The sample was blood. The CDR3 DNA reads TGTGCCAGCAGCCAAGAAATCAGAAATGGCTACACCTTC. Its translation: CASSQEIRNGYTF.